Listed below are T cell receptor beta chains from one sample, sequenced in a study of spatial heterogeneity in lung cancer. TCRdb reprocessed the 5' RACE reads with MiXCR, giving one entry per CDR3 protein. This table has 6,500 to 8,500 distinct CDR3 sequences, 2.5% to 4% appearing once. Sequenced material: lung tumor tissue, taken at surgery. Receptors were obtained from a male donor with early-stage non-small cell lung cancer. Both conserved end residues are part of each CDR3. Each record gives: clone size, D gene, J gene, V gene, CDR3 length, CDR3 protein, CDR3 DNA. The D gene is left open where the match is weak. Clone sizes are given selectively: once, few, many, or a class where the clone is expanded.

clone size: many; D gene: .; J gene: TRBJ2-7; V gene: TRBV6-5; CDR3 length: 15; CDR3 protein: CASRPRGTPSYEQYF; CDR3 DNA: TGTGCCAGCAGGCCCCGAGGGACTCCTTCCTACGAGCAGTACTTC
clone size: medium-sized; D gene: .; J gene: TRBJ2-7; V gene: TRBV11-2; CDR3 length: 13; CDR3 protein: CASSVGCSYEQYF; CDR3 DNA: TGTGCCAGCAGCGTCGGGTGCTCCTACGAGCAGTACTTC
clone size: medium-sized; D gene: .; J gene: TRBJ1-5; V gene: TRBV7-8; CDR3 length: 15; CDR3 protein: CASSLTPGLPQPQHF; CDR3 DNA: TGTGCCAGCAGCTTAACTCCAGGCCTACCTCAGCCCCAGCATTTT
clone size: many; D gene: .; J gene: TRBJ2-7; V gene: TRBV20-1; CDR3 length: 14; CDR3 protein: CSARDPARPYEQYF; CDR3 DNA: TGCAGTGCTAGAGATCCCGCGCGACCCTACGAGCAGTACTTC
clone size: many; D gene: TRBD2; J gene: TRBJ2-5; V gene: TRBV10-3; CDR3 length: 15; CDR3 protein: CAIKGTSGAQETQYF; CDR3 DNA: TGTGCCATCAAGGGGACTAGCGGGGCCCAAGAGACCCAGTACTTC
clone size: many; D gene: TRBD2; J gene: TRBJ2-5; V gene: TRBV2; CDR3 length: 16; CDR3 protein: CASRTSGGGRQETQYF; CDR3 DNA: TGTGCCAGCAGAACTAGCGGGGGGGGACGGCAAGAGACCCAGTACTTC
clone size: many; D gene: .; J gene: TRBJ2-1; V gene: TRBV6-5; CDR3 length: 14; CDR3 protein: CASSYGLGRTEQFF; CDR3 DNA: TGTGCCAGCAGTTACGGTTTGGGGCGCACTGAGCAGTTCTTC
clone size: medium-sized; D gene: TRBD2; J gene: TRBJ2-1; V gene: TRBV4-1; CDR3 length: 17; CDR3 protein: CASSQGLAGDPYNEQFF; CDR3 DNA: TGCGCCAGCAGCCAAGGACTAGCGGGAGACCCCTACAATGAGCAGTTCTTC
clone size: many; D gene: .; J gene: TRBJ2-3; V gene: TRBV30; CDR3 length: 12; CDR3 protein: CAWSKKQDTQYF; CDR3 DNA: TGTGCCTGGAGTAAAAAGCAAGATACGCAGTATTTT
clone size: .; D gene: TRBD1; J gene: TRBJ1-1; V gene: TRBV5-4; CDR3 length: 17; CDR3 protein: CASSSRDRGPSNTEAFF; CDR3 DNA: TGTGCCAGCAGCTCCCGGGACAGGGGCCCCTCGAACACTGAAGCTTTCTTT
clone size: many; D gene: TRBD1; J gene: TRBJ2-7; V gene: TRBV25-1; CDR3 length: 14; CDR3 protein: CASSRGQGKDEQYF; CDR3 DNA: TGTGCCAGCAGTCGGGGACAGGGGAAGGACGAGCAGTACTTC
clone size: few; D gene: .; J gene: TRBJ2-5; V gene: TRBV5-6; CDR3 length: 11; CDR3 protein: CASSGQETQYF; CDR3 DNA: TGTGCCAGCAGCGGCCAAGAGACCCAGTACTTC
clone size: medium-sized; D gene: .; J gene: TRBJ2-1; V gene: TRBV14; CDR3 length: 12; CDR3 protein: CASSLRGNEQFF; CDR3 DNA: TGTGCCAGCAGTCTCAGGGGAAATGAGCAGTTCTTC
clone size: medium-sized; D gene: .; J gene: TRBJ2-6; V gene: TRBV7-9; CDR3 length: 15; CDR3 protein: CASSLSDPGANVLTF; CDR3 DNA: TGTGCCAGCAGCTTAAGTGACCCCGGGGCCAACGTCCTGACTTTC
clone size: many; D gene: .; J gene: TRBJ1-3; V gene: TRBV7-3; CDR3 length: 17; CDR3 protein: CASTLPPRANSGNTIYF; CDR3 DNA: TGTGCCAGCACCCTCCCCCCACGGGCCAACTCTGGAAACACCATATATTTT
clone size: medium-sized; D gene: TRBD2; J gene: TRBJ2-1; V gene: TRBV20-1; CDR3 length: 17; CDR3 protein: CSARDAGGHRSYNEQFF; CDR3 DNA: TGCAGTGCTAGAGATGCGGGGGGGCACCGCTCCTACAATGAGCAGTTCTTC
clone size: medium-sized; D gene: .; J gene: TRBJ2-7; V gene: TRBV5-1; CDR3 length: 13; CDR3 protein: CASSLGQESYKYF; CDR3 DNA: TGCGCCAGCAGCTTGGGACAGGAATCTTATAAGTACTTC
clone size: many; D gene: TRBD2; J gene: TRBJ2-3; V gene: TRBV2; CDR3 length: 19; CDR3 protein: CASSWSPAGGTVSTDTQYF; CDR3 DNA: TGTGCCAGCAGTTGGTCACCAGCGGGGGGGACTGTTAGCACAGATACGCAGTATTTT
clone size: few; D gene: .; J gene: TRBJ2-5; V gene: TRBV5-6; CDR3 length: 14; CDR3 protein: CASSPGSYQETQYF; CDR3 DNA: TGTGCCAGCAGCCCGGGCTCGTACCAAGAGACCCAGTACTTC
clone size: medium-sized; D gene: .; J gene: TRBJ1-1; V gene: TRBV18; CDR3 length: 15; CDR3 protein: CASSPRRESNTEAFF; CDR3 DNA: TGTGCCAGCTCACCACGCAGGGAAAGTAACACTGAAGCTTTCTTT
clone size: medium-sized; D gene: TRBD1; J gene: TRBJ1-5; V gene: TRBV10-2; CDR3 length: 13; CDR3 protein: CATFSGTGGPQHF; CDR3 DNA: TGCGCCACCTTCTCCGGGACAGGGGGGCCCCAGCATTTT
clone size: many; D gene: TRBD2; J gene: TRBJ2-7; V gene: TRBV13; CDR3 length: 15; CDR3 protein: CASSSGLAGVDEQYF; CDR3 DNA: TGTGCCAGCAGCTCGGGACTAGCGGGAGTAGACGAGCAGTACTTC
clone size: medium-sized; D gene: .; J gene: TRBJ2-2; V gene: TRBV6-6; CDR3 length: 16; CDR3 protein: CASSYLGLIGTGELFF; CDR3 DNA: TGTGCCAGCTCCTACTTGGGGTTAATTGGCACCGGGGAGCTGTTTTTT
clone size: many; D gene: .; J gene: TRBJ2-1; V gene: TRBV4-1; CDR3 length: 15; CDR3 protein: CASSQDPAGYNEQFF; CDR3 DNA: TGCGCCAGCAGCCAAGATCCGGCGGGCTACAATGAGCAGTTCTTC
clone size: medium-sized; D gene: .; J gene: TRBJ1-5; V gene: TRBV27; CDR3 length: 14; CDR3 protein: CASSPGTRNQPQHF; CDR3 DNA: TGTGCCAGCAGCCCGGGGACACGTAATCAGCCCCAGCATTTT
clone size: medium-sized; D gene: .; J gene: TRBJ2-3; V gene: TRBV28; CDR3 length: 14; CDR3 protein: CASSSGTYTDTQYF; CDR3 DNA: TGTGCCAGCAGTTCCGGGACCTACACAGATACGCAGTATTTT
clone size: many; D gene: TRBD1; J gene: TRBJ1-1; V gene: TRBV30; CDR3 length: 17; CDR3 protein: CAWRKQGGGSMNTEAFF; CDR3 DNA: TGTGCCTGGAGAAAACAGGGGGGGGGATCAATGAACACTGAAGCTTTCTTT
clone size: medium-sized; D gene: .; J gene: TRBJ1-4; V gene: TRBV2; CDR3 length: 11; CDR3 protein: CASSPGEKLFF; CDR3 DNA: TGTGCCAGCAGTCCGGGAGAAAAACTGTTTTTT
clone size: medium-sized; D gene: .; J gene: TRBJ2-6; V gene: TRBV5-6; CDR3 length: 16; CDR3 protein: CASSPGSAAGANVLTF; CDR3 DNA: TGTGCCAGCAGCCCCGGTTCCGCGGCTGGGGCCAACGTCCTGACTTTC
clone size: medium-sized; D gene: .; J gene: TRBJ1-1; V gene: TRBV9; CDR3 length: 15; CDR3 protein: CASSEGPHTNTEAFF; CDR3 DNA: TGTGCCAGCAGCGAAGGACCCCATACGAACACTGAAGCTTTCTTT
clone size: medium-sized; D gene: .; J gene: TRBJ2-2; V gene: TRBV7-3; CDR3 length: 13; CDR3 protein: CASSGGITGELFF; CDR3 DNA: TGTGCCAGCAGCGGAGGGATCACCGGGGAGCTGTTTTTT
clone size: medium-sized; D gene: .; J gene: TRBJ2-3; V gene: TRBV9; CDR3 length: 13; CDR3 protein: CASSGTPTDTQYF; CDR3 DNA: TGTGCCAGCAGTGGGACACCCACAGATACGCAGTATTTT
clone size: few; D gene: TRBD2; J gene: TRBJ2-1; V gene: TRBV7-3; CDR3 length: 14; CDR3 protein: CASSSGTSNHEQFF; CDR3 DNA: TGTGCCAGCAGCTCAGGGACTAGTAATCATGAGCAGTTCTTC
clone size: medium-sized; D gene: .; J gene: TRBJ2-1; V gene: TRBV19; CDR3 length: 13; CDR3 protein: CASTGADHNEQFF; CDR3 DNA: TGTGCCAGTACCGGAGCGGACCACAATGAGCAGTTCTTC
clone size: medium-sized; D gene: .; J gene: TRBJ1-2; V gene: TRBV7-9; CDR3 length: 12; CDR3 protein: CASSLPPAGDTF; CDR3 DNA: TGTGCCAGCAGCTTACCGCCAGCCGGCGACACCTTC
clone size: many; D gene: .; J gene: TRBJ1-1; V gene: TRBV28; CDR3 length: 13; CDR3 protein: CASSSYRDHEAFF; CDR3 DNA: TGTGCCAGCAGTTCATACAGGGACCATGAAGCTTTCTTT
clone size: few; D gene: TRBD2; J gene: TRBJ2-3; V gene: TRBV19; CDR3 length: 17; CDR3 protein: CASSIRGLAGGGDTQYF; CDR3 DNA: TGTGCCAGTAGTATTAGGGGGCTAGCGGGAGGTGGAGATACGCAGTATTTT
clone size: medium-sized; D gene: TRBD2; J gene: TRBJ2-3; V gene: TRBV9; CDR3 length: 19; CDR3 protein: CASSVTYSGGDFWLDTQYF; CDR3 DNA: TGTGCCAGCAGCGTTACCTACAGCGGGGGGGACTTTTGGCTGGATACGCAGTATTTT
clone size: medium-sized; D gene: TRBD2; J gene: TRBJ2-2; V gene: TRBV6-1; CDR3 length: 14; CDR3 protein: CASKTSGPSGELFF; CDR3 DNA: TGTGCCAGCAAGACTAGCGGCCCGAGCGGGGAGCTGTTTTTT
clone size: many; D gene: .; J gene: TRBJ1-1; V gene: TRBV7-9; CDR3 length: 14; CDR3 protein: CASSLGQQPPEAFF; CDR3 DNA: TGTGCCAGCAGCTTAGGACAGCAGCCTCCTGAAGCTTTCTTT
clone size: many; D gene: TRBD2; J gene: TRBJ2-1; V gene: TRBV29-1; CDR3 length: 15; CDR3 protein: CSVVREGGSYNEQFF; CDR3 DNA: TGCAGCGTTGTGCGGGAGGGGGGCTCCTACAATGAGCAGTTCTTC
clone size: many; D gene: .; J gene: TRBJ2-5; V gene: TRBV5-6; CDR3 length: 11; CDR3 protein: CASSVQETQYF; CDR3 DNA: TGTGCCAGCAGCGTCCAAGAGACCCAGTACTTC
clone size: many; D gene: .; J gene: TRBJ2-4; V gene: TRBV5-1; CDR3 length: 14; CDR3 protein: CASSLRTATNIQYF; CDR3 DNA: TGCGCCAGCAGCTTACGGACAGCGACAAACATTCAGTACTTC
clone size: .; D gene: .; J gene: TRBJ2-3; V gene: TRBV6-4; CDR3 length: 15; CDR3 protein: CASSDGGFGTDTQYF; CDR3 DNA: TGTGCCAGCAGTGACGGGGGCTTCGGCACAGATACGCAGTATTTT
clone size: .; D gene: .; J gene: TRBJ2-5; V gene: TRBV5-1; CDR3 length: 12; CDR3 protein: CASSPSDETQYF; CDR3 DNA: TGCGCCAGCAGCCCTTCGGATGAGACCCAGTACTTC
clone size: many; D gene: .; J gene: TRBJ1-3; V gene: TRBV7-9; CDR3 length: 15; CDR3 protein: CASSLAEDERETIYF; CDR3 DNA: TGTGCCAGCAGCTTAGCGGAAGATGAAAGAGAGACCATATATTTT
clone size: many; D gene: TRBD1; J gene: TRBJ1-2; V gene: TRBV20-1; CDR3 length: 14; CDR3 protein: CSARDWDSLEGYTF; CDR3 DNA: TGCAGTGCTAGAGACTGGGACAGCCTGGAGGGCTACACCTTC
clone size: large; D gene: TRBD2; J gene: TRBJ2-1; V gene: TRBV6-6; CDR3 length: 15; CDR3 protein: CASGRAGELDNEQFF; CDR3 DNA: TGTGCCAGCGGACGGGCGGGAGAGTTAGACAATGAGCAGTTCTTC
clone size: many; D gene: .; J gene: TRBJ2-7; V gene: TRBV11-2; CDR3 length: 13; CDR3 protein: CASSLDSSYEQYF; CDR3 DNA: TGTGCCAGCAGCTTAGACAGCTCCTACGAGCAGTACTTC
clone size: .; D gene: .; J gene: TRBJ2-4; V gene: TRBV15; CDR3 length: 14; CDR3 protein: CATSSGTAKNIQYF; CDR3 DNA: TGTGCCACCAGCTCAGGGACGGCCAAAAACATTCAGTACTTC
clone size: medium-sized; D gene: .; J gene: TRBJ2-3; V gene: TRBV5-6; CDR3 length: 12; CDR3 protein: CASSLSSDTQYF; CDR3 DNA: TGTGCCAGCAGCTTAAGCTCGGATACGCAGTATTTT
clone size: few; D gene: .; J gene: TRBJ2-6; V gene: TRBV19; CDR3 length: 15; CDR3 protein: CASRGGGTAWNVLTF; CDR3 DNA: TGTGCCAGTAGGGGAGGCGGGACCGCCTGGAACGTCCTGACTTTC
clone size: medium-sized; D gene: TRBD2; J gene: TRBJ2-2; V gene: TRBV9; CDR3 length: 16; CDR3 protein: CASSPRAGMNTGELFF; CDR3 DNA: TGTGCCAGCAGCCCAAGAGCGGGGATGAACACCGGGGAGCTGTTTTTT
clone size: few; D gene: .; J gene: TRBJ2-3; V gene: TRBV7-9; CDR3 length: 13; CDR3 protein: CASSSPFWGTQYF; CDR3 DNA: TGTGCCAGCAGCTCCCCGTTTTGGGGTACGCAGTATTTT